One and the same sample provided the 19 T cell receptor beta chains below, sequenced in a study of shared clonotypes between healthy human individuals. Some clones are missing from TCRdb's copy, which holds only in-frame ones; the method was immunoSEQ multiplex PCR. The data contain about 520,000 clones, 70% to 85% of them singletons. The specimen was PBMCs. The receptors here all came from a woman between 35 and 50 years old in good health. Some clones in this sample may be carry-over from other donors' samples.

V gene TRBV4-1 combines with J gene TRBJ2-4; a weak D match, TRBD2 (5 bases). Germline V gene data show CDR1 as MGHRA and CDR2 as YSYEKL. The V gene lost 2 bases and the J gene lost 0 bases, with 8 bases spanning the gap. The CDR3 has 15 residues. This chain's CDR3 is CASSQIGLAKNIQYF. CDR3 bases: TGCGCCAGCAGCCAAATCGGACTAGCCAAAAACATTCAGTACTTC.

The gene calls are TRBV7-8 and TRBJ2-7, with 7 bases matching TRBD1. The CDR3 consists of 15 residues. The germline V gene encodes CDR1 SGHVS and CDR2 FQNEAQ. V shed 1 base, J shed 3 bases, and the junction held 6 bases outside the gene matches. DNA of the CDR3: TGTGCCAGCAGCTTAGGGGGGACAGTGGGCTACGAGCAGTACTTC. It encodes CASSLGGTVGYEQYF.

This chain uses TRBV25-1 with TRBJ1-2; 7 bases are a match to TRBD1. Germline V gives CDR1 MGHDK, CDR2 SYGVNS. The CDR3 loop spans 15 amino acids. Trimming at V came to 2 bases and at J to 3 bases, leaving 6 bases not matched to a gene. CDR3 protein: CASSEGGTGDYGYTF. In DNA, the CDR3 is TGTGCCAGCAGTGAAGGAGGAACAGGGGACTATGGCTACACCTTC.

The chain is built from TRBV5-6 and TRBJ1-2; TRBD1 matches at 8 bases. Germline V lookup: CDR1 SGHDT, CDR2 YYEEEE. The V segment lost 4 bases and the J segment 4 bases; nucleotides outside the gene matches: 18. The CDR3 runs to 18 residues. Here the CDR3 reads CASSPRDRIHGGGYGYTF. In nucleotides, the CDR3 is TGTGCCAGCAGCCCCCGGGACAGGATCCATGGGGGGGGCTATGGCTACACCTTC.

The chain is built from TRBV27 and TRBJ2-1, with TRBD1 identical over 7 bases. V was pared by 2 bases and J by 5 bases, with 3 bases of the junction left unmatched. Germline V gene sequence: CDR1 MNHEY, CDR2 SMNVEV (reference sequence). The CDR3 has 14 amino acids. The CDR3 loop is CASSLIGTDNEQFF. As DNA, the CDR3 is TGTGCCAGCAGTTTAATCGGGACAGACAATGAGCAGTTCTTC.

This clone was picked up a small number of times. This chain joins TRBV5-1 and TRBJ2-1, with TRBD2 identical over 10 bases. The trim removed 2 bases at V and 9 bases at J, leaving 11 bases unmatched. The germline V gene has CDR1 SGHRS and CDR2 YFSETQ. This CDR3 region has 16 residues. DNA of the CDR3: TGCGCCAGCAGCTTTGGTGGGGCTAGCGGGAGTGTTGAGCAGTTCTTC. It translates to CASSFGGASGSVEQFF.

This clone was picked up a small number of times. This chain uses TRBV21-1 with TRBJ2-7; the DNA was not used to check the table's D call, TRBD2. TRBV21-1 is shown as a pseudogene. This CDR3 comprises 16 residues. CDR3 nucleotides: TGTGCCAGCAGCATACGCAAGCGGGAGCTAAAATACGAGCAGTACTTC. It specifies CASSIRKRELKYEQYF.

The chain employs TRBV5-6 and TRBJ2-2; the D gene is possibly TRBD1 (6 bases). This CDR3 has 17 residues. Trimming cost V 3 bases and J 3 bases, with 18 bases left between them. Germline assignment: CDR1 SGHDT and CDR2 YYEEEE. The CDR3 sequence is CASSSRQALGDTGELFF. CDR3 bases: TGTGCCAGCAGCTCCCGACAGGCCTTAGGGGACACCGGGGAGCTGTTTTTT.

The genes are TRBV19 and TRBJ2-1; D unresolved. The germline V gene has CDR1 LNHDA and CDR2 SQIVND (reference sequence). V shed 3 bases and J shed 5 bases, with 14 bases lying between them. The CDR3 has 15 residues. The CDR3 DNA follows: TGTGCCAGTAGTATTTGGCTAACGGTCAACAATGAGCAGTTCTTC. Translating gives CASSIWLTVNNEQFF.

The genes are TRBV25-1 and TRBJ2-3; 11 nucleotides line up with TRBD1. There are 16 residues in the CDR3. J was trimmed by 10 bases and V by 1 base; bases with no gene match: 10. The V gene's germline CDR1 is MGHDK and CDR2 SYGVNS. CDR3 amino acids: CASSEFQRTGGTAQYF. CDR3 bases: TGTGCCAGCAGTGAATTCCAGAGGACAGGGGGCACGGCGCAGTATTTT.

The gene calls are TRBV7-3 and TRBJ2-7; tentatively, D is TRBD2 (6 bases). This CDR3 contains 15 residues. V gave up 2 bases and J gave up 2 bases, with 13 bases separating them. From germline, CDR1 is SGHTA and CDR2 FQGTGA. For the CDR3, the DNA is TGTGCCAGCAGCTTACAAGCTAGCGCACCCTACGAGCAGTACTTC. This codes for CASSLQASAPYEQYF.

The chain combines TRBV6-6 with TRBJ2-3; the D gene is possibly TRBD2 (6 bases). Trimming left V 11 bases short and J 7 bases short, with 22 bases between. The CDR3 loop spans 14 amino acids. The germline V gene has CDR1 MNHNY and CDR2 SVGAGI (reference sequence). The CDR3 sequence: CAVKPGLIGNTQYF. Here the CDR3 DNA reads TGTGCCGTCAAACCGGGACTTATTGGAAATACGCAGTATTTT.

The chain couples TRBV6-6 to TRBJ1-2; tentative D call: TRBD1 (5 bases). V shed 8 bases and J shed 3 bases, with 13 bases lying between them. The CDR3 totals 13 residues. Germline assignment: CDR1 MNHNY and CDR2 SVGAGI (reference sequence). The CDR3 nucleotides are TGTGCCAGCGGACCCGGGGCTCACTATGGCTACACCTTC. Its translation: CASGPGAHYGYTF.

The chain is built from TRBV5-4 and TRBJ2-7, with D tentatively TRBD2 (6 bases). The CDR3 is 13 residues long. Between the trimmed V and J ends, which lost 1 base and 6 bases, there was a span of 11 bases. Germline V lookup: CDR1 SGHNT, CDR2 YYREEE (reference sequence). CDR3 amino acids: CASSLRVGGEQYF. In DNA form, the CDR3 reads TGTGCCAGCAGCTTGAGAGTGGGGGGCGAGCAGTACTTC.

This sequence joins TRBV6-1 and TRBJ2-1; TRBD1 is a possible D gene (6 bases). Trimming pared 4 bases from V and 0 bases from J, leaving 10 bases between. This CDR3 has 15 amino acids. Germline CDR1 and CDR2: MNHNS and SASEGT. The chain's CDR3 is CASSGQGSSYNEQFF. For the CDR3, the DNA is TGTGCCAGCAGTGGGCAGGGGAGCTCCTACAATGAGCAGTTCTTC.

J is TRBJ2-3 and V is TRBV27; the D is unclear. Germline V gives CDR1 MNHEY, CDR2 SMNVEV (reference sequence). V was clipped by 3 bases and J by 0 bases, with 10 bases between them. CDR3 length: 15 residues. CDR3: CASSFMGFSTDTQYF. CDR3 DNA: TGTGCCAGCAGTTTCATGGGATTTAGCACAGATACGCAGTATTTT.

The V and J genes are TRBV5-6 and TRBJ1-5, with no clear D. The germline V and J ends were trimmed by 4 bases and 6 bases, with 11 bases remaining between them. Germline values: CDR1 SGHDT, CDR2 YYEEEE. The CDR3 runs 13 residues. The CDR3 loop is CASSVGRFQPQHF. The CDR3 bases are TGTGCCAGCAGCGTTGGTCGCTTTCAGCCCCAGCATTTT.

The gene calls are TRBV6-1 and TRBJ2-7; possible D gene TRBD2, 7 bases. This CDR3 region has 14 residues. CDR1 is MNHNS, CDR2 SASEGT, per germline. Trimming pared 10 bases from V and 2 bases from J, leaving 18 bases between. The CDR3 DNA reads TGTGCCATCAGGCCGAGGGGGAGGGCCTACGAGCAGTACTTC. The encoded protein is CAIRPRGRAYEQYF.

The chain combines TRBV5-1 with TRBJ2-7; 8 bases are a match to TRBD1. The CDR3 is 15 residues long. The V and J ends lost 0 bases and 0 bases, in that order; junction bases with no gene match: 2. Germline V gene lookup returns CDR1 SGHRS and CDR2 YFSETQ. CDR3 loop: CASSLGQGSSYEQYF. CDR3 nucleotides: TGCGCCAGCAGCTTGGGACAGGGGAGCTCCTACGAGCAGTACTTC.